This T cell receptor (beta chain) was sequenced for a study of OX40 agonist ivuxolimab in advanced cancers. Study information: At 82.7% male, the cohort had a mean age of 60 years, ranging from roughly 20 to 79.

This clone has just one count. Using immunoSEQ multiplex PCR, the repertoire was profiled, and TCRdb retains in-frame clones only, with some absent. The sample records more than 50,000 clones, about four fifths being singletons. V lost 7 bases and J lost 8, with 17 bases in between. There are 13 residues in the CDR3. Per the germline V gene, CDR1 is ENHRY and CDR2 is SYGVKD. The material was CD4+ or CD8+ T cells sorted from blood, obtained in a trial of the OX40 agonist ivuxolimab. This chain uses TRBV10-3 with TRBJ1-2, with D possibly being TRBD1 (6 bases). This TCR derives from an adult with an advanced solid tumor such as melanoma, head and neck, liver or kidney cancer. Written as DNA, the CDR3 is TGTGCCATCAAGAAACAGGGCTTCGACGGCTACACCTTC. This codes for CAIKKQGFDGYTF.